Listed below are T cell receptor beta chains from one sample, sequenced in a study of cytomegalovirus exposure and HLA in healthy donors. Using immunoSEQ multiplex PCR, the repertoire was profiled, and TCRdb retains in-frame clones only, with some absent. The sample records approximately 160,000 clones, 84% being singletons. Sequencing was done on a sample of PBMCs. These receptors were obtained from a girl between 10 and 17 years old in good health and CMV-seropositive. Each CDR3 is given with its conserved first and last residue.

j_call v_call cdr3_aa
TRBJ1-5 TRBV18 CASSPRQGDNQPQHF
TRBJ2-1 TRBV11-2 CASSLTASGGNEQFF
TRBJ2-1 TRBV6-5 CATTLRGHNEQFF
TRBJ1-1 TRBV7-9 CASSFREGTPTGAFF
TRBJ2-1 TRBV6-6 CASDRGNNEQFF
TRBJ2-4 TRBV5-1 CASSLEGVPRYF
TRBJ2-7 TRBV7-9 CASSLSNKATGRSNEQYF
TRBJ1-1 TRBV9 CASSPNRLEAFF
TRBJ2-3 TRBV27 CASSLGLAQYF
TRBJ2-3 TRBV10-3 CAIRSGSTDTQYF
TRBJ2-1 TRBV19 CASSTGGSYNEQFF
TRBJ1-4 TRBV27 CASSLRQATNEKLFF
TRBJ2-3 TRBV9 CASSVSGGSTDTQYF
TRBJ2-1 TRBV7-6 CASSLPGLRGNEQFF
TRBJ1-4 TRBV9 CASSPADRPAEKLFF
TRBJ1-6 TRBV9 CASSVDIRTGSNSPLHF
TRBJ2-2 TRBV6-1 CASSERGLAGGPTGELFF
TRBJ1-2 TRBV5-1 CASGGDGYTF
TRBJ1-5 TRBV27 CASSLSPPDFIGNQPQHF
TRBJ1-2 TRBV5-1 CASSFPGGYTF
TRBJ1-1 TRBV11-3 CASSLAGYTEAFF
TRBJ1-2 TRBV9 CASSVGLGYTF
TRBJ2-1 TRBV4-2 CASSHYSGGAGNEQFF
TRBJ1-1 TRBV2 CASSEGRTEAFF
TRBJ1-3 TRBV1 CTSSPDRGSGNTIYF
TRBJ1-1 TRBV27 CASQKGGVGTEAFF
TRBJ1-1 TRBV19 CASSSRGGLNTEAFF
TRBJ2-7 TRBV11-3 CASSSGGAEQYF
TRBJ2-1 TRBV5-1 CASSGGGASYNEQFF
TRBJ1-5 TRBV9 CASSRDGGGNQPQHF
TRBJ2-3 TRBV29-1 CSGTSGVTDTQYF
TRBJ1-1 TRBV5-6 CASSTSPGQGINTEAFF
TRBJ1-1 TRBV9 CASSVVDRENTEAFF
TRBJ2-1 TRBV27 CASSGLAVFSYNEQFF
TRBJ1-3 TRBV4-2 CASSQPDRVRDTIYF
TRBJ1-3 TRBV7-9 CASSLLEMKLRISGNTIYF
TRBJ2-3 TRBV5-4 CARNPGVRVKTPDTQYF
TRBJ2-2 TRBV7-7 CASSPGGQGATGELFF
TRBJ1-3 TRBV6-5 CASSYGTGGSQNTIYF
TRBJ2-1 TRBV7-9 CASSPGQSYNEQFF
TRBJ2-7 TRBV27 CASSPGVRAHEQYF
TRBJ2-6 TRBV6-5 CASSLTGLGANVLTF
TRBJ1-1 TRBV6-6 CASSDREHTEAFF